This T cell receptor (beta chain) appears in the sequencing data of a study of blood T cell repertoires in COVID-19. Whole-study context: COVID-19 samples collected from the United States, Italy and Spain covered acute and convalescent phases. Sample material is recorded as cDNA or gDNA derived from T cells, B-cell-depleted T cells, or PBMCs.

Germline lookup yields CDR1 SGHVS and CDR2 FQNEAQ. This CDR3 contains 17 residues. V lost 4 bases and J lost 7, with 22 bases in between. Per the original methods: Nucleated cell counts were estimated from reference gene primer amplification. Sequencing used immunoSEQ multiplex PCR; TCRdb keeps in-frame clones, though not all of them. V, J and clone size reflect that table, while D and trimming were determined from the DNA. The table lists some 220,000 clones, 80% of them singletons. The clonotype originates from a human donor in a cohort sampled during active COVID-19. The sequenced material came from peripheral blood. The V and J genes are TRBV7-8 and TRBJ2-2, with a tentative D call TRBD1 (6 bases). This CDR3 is CASSSTLFRGYNGELFF. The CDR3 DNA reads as TGTGCCAGCAGCTCGACATTATTCAGGGGATATAACGGGGAGCTGTTTTTT. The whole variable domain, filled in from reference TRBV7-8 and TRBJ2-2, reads GAGVSQSPRYKVAKRGQDVALRCDPISGHVSLFWYQQALGQGPEFLTYFQNEAQLDKSGLPSDRFFAERPEGSVSTLKIQRTQQEDSAVYLCASSSTLFRGYNGELFFGEGSRLTVL.